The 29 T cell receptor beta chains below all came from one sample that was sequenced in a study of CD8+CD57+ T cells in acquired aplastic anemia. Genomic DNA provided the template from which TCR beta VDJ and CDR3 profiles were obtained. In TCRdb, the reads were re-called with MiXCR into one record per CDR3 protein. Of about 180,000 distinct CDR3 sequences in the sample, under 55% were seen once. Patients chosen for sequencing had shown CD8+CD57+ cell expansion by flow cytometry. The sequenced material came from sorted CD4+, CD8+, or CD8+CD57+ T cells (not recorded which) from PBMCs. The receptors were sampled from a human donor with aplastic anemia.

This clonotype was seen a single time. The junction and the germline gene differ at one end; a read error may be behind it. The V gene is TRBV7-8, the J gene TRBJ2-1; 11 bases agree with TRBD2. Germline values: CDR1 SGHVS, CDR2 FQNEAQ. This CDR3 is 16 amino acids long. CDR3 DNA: TGTGCCCGCAGCTTCGGGAGTATAGCGGGGGGGCCTGAGCAGTTCTTC. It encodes CARSFGSIAGGPEQFF.

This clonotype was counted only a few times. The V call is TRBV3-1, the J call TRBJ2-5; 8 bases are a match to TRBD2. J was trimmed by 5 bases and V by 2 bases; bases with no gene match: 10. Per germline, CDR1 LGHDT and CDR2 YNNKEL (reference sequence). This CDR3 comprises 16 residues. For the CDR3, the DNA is TGTGCCAGCAGCCAATCCTACCGGACTAGCCGGGAGACCCAGTACTTC. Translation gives CASSQSYRTSRETQYF.

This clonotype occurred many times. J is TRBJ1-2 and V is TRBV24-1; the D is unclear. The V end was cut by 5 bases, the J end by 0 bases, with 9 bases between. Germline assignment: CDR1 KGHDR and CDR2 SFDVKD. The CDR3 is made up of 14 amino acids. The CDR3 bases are TGTGCCACCAGTGTCGCTGGGTCTAACTATGGCTACACCTTC. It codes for CATSVAGSNYGYTF.

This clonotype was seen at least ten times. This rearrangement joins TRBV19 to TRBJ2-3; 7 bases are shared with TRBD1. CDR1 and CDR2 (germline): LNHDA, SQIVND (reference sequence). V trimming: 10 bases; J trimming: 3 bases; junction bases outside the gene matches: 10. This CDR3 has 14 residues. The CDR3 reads CATKPGQTTDTQYF. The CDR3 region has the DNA TGTGCCACCAAACCGGGACAGACTACAGATACGCAGTATTTT.

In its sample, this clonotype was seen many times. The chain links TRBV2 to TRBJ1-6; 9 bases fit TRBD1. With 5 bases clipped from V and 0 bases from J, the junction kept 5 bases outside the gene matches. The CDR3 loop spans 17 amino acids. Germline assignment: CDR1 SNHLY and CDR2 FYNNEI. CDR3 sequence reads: CASSTRQGDSYNSPLHF. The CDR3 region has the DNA TGTGCCAGCAGTACCCGACAGGGGGACTCCTATAATTCACCCCTCCACTTT.

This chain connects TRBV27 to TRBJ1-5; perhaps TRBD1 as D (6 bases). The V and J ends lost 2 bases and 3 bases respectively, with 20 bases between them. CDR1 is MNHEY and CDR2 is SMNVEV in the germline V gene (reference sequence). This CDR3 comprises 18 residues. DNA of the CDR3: TGTGCCAGCAGTTTACCGTCCCTCCCTGACAGGTCCAATCAGCCCCAGCATTTT. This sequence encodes CASSLPSLPDRSNQPQHF.

CDR3 amino acids: CASSQGVTEYF. For the CDR3, the DNA is TGTGCCAGCAGCCAAGGGGTAACGGAGTACTTC. The gene calls are TRBV14 and TRBJ2-7; D remains ambiguous. Germline V gene lookup returns CDR1 SGHDN and CDR2 FVKESK. V lost 1 base and J 11 bases, leaving 9 bases between the germline ends. The CDR3 consists of 11 residues.

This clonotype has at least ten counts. The CDR3 sequence is CSPGQGEKLFF. CDR3 in DNA: TGCAGCCCGGGACAGGGGGAAAAACTGTTTTTT. This rearrangement joins TRBV20-1 to TRBJ1-4, with 10 bases identical to TRBD1. The CDR3 extends over 11 amino acids. Germline-derived CDR1 and CDR2 are DFQATT and SNEGSKA (reference sequence).

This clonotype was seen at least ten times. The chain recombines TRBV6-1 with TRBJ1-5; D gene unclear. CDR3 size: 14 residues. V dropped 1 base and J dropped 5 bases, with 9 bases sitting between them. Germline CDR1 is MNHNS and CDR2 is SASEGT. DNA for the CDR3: TGTGCCAGCAGTGAAGGGCTGGATTATCAGCCCCAGCATTTT. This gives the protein CASSEGLDYQPQHF.

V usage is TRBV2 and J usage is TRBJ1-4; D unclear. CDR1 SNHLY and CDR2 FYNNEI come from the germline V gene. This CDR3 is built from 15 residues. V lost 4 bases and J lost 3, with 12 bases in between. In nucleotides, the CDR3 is TGTGCCAGCAGTGCTAGCGTTGACGCTAATGAAAAACTGTTTTTT. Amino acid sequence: CASSASVDANEKLFF. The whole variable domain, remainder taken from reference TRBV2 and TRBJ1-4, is EPEVTQTPSHQVTQMGQEVILRCVPISNHLYFYWYRQILGQKVEFLVSFYNNEISEKSEIFDDQFSVERPDGSNFTLKIRSTKLEDSAMYFCASSASVDANEKLFFGSGTQLSVL.

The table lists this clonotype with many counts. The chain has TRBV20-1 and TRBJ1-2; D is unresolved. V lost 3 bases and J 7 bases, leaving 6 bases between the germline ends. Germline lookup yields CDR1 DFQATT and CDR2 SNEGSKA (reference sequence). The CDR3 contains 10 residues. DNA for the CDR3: TGCAGTGCTAGTGTTATTGGCTACACCTTC. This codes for CSASVIGYTF.

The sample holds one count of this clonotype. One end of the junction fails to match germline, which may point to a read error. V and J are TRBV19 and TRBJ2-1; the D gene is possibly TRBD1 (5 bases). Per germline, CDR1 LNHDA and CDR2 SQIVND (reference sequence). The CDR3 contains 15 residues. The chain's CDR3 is CASSSPTAPYNEQFF. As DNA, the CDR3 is TGCGCCAGCAGCTCCCCGACAGCCCCTTACAATGAGCAGTTCTTC.

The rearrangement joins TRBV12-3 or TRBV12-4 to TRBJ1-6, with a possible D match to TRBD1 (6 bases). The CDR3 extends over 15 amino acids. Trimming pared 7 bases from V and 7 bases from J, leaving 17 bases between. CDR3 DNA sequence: TGTGCCAGCACCATAGGGGGATCGGAGAATTCACCCCTCCACTTT. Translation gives CASTIGGSENSPLHF.

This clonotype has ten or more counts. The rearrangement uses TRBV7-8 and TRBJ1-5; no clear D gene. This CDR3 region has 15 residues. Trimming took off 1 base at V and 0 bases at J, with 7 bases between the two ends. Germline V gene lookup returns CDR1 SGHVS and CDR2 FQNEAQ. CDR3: CASSLERFSNQPQHF. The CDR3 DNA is TGTGCCAGCAGCTTAGAGAGATTTAGCAATCAGCCCCAGCATTTT.

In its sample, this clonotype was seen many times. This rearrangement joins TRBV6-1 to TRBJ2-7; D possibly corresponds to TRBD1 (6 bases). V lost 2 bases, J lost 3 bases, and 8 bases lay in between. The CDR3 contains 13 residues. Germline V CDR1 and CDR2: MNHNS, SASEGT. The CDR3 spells CASSEHRVYEQYF. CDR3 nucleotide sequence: TGTGCCAGCAGTGAACACAGGGTCTACGAGCAGTACTTC.

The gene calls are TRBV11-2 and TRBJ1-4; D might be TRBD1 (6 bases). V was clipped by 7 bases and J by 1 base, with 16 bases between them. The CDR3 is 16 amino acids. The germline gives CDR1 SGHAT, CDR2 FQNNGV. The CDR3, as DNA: TGTGCCAGCAATGAACCGGGACAAGTAACTAATGAAAAACTGTTTTTT. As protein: CASNEPGQVTNEKLFF.

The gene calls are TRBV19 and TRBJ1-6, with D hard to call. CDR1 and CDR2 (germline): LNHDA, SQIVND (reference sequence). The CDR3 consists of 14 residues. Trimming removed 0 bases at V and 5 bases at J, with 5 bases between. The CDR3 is CASSIDQDNSPLHF. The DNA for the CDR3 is TGTGCCAGTAGTATAGATCAGGATAATTCACCCCTCCACTTT.

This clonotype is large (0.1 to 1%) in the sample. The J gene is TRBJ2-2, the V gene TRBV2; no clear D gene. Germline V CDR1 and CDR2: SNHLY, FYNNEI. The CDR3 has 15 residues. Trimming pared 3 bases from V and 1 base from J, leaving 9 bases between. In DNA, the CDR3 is TGTGCCAGCAGTGAGGCGGCGGTGAACACCGGGGAGCTGTTTTTT. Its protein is CASSEAAVNTGELFF.

The CDR3 reads CASSAWGAAGETQYF. The CDR3 DNA reads TGCGCCAGCAGTGCATGGGGGGCGGCAGGGGAGACCCAGTACTTC. This chain uses TRBV10-1 with TRBJ2-5; the D call may be TRBD1 or TRBD2 (6 bases each). CDR1 is WNHNN, CDR2 SYGVQD, per germline (reference sequence). The V and J ends lost 4 bases and 5 bases respectively, with 17 bases between them. The CDR3 loop spans 15 amino acids.

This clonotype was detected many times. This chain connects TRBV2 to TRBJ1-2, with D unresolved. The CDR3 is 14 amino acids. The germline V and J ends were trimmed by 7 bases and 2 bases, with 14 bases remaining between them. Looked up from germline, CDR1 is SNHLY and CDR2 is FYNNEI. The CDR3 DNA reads TGTGCCAGCACCCCCCAGCGGGCGAACTATGGCTACACCTTC. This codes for CASTPQRANYGYTF.

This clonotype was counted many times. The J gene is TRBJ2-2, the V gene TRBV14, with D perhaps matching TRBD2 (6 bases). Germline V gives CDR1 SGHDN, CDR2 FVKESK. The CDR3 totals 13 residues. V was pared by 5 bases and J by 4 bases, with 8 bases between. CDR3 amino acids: CASSSGGTGELFF. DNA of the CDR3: TGTGCCAGCAGCTCCGGGGGCACCGGGGAGCTGTTTTTT.

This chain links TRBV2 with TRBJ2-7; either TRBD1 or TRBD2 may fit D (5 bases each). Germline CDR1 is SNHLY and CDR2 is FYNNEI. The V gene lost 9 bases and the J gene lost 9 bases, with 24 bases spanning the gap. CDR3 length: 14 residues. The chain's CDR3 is CASGIGTHNVGQYF. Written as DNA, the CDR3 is TGTGCCAGTGGCATTGGGACCCACAATGTTGGGCAGTACTTC.

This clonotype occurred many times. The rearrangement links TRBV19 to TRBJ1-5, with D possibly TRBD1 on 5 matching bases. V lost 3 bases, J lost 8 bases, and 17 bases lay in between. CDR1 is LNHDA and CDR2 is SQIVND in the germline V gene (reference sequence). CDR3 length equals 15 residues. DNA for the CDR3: TGTGCCAGTAGTATTTCGGGGCCCGGCGGTGAGCCCCAGCATTTT. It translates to CASSISGPGGEPQHF.

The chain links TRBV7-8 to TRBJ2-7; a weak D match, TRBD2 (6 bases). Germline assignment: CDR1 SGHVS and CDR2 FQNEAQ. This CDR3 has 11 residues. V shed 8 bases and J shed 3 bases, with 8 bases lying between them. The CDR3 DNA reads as TGTGCCAGCTTGGACTACTACGAGCAGTACTTC. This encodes CASLDYYEQYF.

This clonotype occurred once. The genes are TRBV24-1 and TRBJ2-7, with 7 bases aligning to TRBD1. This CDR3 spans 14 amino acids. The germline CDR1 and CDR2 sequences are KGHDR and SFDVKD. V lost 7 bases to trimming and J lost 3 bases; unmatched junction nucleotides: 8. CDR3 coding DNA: TGTGCCACCAGGGTCAGACAGGGCAACTACGAGCAGTACTTC. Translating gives CATRVRQGNYEQYF.

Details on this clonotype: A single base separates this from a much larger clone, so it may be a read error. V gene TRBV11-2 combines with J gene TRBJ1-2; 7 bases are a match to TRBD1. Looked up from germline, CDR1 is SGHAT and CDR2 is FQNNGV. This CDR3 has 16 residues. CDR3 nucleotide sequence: TGTGCCAGCACTTTGGGGACAGCGCTCCTAAGCTATGGCTTCACCTTC. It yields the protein CASTLGTALLSYGFTF.

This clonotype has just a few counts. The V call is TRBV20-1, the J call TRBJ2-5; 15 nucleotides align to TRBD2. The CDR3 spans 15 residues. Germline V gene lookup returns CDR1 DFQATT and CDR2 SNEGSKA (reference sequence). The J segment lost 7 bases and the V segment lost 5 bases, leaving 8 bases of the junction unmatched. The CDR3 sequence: CSALGLAGGPGTQYF. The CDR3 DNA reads TGCAGTGCTCTTGGACTAGCGGGGGGGCCGGGGACCCAGTACTTC.

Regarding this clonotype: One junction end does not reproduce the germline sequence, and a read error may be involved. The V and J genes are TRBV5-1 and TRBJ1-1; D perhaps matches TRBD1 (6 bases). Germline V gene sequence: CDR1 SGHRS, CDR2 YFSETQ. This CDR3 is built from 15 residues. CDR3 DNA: TGCGTCAGCAGCTTGGAGTCGGGGGGCGGCACTGAAGCTTTCTTT. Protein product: CVSSLESGGGTEAFF.

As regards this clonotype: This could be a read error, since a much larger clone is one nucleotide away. CDR3 coding DNA: TGTGCCAGCAGCATAGACCTAGCGGGGCACTACAATGAGCAGTTCTTC. It is translated as CASSIDLAGHYNEQFF. The V call is TRBV9, the J call TRBJ2-1; TRBD2 aligns across 9 bases. With 4 bases clipped from V and 3 bases from J, the junction kept 8 bases outside the gene matches. Germline CDR1 and CDR2: SGDLS and YYNGEE. The CDR3 loop spans 16 amino acids.